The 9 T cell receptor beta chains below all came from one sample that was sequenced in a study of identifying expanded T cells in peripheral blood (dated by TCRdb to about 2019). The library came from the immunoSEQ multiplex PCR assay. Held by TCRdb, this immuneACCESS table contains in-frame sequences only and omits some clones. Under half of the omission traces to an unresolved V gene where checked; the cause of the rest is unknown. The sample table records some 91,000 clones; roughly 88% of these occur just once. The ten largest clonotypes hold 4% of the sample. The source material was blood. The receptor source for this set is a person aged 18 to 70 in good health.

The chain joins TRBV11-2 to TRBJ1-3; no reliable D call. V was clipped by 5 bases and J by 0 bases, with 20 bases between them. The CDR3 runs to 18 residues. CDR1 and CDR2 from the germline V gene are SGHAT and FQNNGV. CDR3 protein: CASSKRLEPGISGNTIYF. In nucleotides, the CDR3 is TGTGCCAGCAGCAAAAGGTTGGAGCCCGGTATCTCTGGAAACACCATATATTTT.

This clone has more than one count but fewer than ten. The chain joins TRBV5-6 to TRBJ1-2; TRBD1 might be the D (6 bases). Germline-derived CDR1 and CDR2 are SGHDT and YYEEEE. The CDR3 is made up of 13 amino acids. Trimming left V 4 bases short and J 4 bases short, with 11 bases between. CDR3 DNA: TGTGCCAGCAGCCCTTGGGACACCTATGGCTACACCTTC. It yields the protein CASSPWDTYGYTF. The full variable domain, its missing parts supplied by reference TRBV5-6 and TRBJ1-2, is DAGVTQSPTHLIKTRGQQVTLRCSPKSGHDTVSWYQQALGQGPQFIFQYYEEEERQRGNFPDRFSGHQFPNYSSELNVNALLLGDSALYLCASSPWDTYGYTFGSGTRLTVV.

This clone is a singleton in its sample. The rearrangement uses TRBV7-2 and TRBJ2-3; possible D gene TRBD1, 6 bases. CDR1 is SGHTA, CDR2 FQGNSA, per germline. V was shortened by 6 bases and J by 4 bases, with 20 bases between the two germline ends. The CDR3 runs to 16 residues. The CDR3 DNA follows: TGTGCCAGCAGATATAGAGGGGGAATACTGCCAGATACGCAGTATTTT. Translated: CASRYRGGILPDTQYF.

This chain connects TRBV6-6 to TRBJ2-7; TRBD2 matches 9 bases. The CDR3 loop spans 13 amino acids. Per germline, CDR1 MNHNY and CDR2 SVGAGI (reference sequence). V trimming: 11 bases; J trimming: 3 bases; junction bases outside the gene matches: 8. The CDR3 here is CACGLAKNYEQYF. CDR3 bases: TGTGCCTGCGGACTAGCGAAGAACTACGAGCAGTACTTC.

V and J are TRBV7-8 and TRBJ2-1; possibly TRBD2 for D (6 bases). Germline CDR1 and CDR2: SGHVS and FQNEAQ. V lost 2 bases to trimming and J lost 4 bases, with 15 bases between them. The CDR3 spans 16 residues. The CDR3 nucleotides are TGTGCCAGCAGCTTATCCGGGGGAAACTTTTACAATGAGCAGTTCTTC. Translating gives CASSLSGGNFYNEQFF. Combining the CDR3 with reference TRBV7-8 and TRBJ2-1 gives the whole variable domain GAGVSQSPRYKVAKRGQDVALRCDPISGHVSLFWYQQALGQGPEFLTYFQNEAQLDKSGLPSDRFFAERPEGSVSTLKIQRTQQEDSAVYLCASSLSGGNFYNEQFFGPGTRLTVL.

The CDR3 coding sequence is TGTGCCATCAGTGAGTCCGCCGGACGGGAGCAGTTCTTC. Translated: CAISESAGREQFF. The chain recombines TRBV10-3 with TRBJ2-1, with no clear D. Trimming stripped 0 bases from V and 10 bases from J, with 10 bases between. CDR1 and CDR2 from the germline V gene are ENHRY and SYGVKD. The CDR3 length is 13 residues.

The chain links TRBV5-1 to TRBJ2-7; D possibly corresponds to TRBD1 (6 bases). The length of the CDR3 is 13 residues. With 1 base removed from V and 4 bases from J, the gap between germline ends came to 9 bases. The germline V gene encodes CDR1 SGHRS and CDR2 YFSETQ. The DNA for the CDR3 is TGCGCCAGCAGCTTGAGAACAGGGTACGAGCAGTACTTC. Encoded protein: CASSLRTGYEQYF.

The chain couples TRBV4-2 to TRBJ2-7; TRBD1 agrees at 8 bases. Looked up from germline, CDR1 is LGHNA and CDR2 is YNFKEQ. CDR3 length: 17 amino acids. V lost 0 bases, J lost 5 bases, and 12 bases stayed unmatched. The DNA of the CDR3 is TGTGCCAGCAGCCAAGATCTCCGGGACAGGCTAAGCAACGAGCAGTACTTC. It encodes CASSQDLRDRLSNEQYF.

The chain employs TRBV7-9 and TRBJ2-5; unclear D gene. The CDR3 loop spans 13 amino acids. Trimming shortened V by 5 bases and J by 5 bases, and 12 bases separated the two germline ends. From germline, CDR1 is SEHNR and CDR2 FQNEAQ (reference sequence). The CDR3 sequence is CASSLSPAETQYF. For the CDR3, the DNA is TGTGCCAGCAGCCTGAGCCCGGCGGAGACCCAGTACTTC.